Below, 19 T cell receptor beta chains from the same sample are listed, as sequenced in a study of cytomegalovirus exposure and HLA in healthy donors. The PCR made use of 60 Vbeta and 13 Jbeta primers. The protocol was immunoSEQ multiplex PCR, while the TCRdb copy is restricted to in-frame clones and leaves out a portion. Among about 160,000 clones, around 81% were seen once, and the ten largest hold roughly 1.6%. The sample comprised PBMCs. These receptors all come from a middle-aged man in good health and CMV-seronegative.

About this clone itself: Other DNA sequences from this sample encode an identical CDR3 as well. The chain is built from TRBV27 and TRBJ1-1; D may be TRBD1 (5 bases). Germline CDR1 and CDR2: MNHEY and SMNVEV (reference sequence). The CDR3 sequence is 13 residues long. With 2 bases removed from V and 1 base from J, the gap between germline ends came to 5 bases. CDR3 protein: CASSLGQNTEAFF. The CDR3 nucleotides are TGTGCCAGCAGTTTAGGACAGAACACTGAAGCTTTCTTT.

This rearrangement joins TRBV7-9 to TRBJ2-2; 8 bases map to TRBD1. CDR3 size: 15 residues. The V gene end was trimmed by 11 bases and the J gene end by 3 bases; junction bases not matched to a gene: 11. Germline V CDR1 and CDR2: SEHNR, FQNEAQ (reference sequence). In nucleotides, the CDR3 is TGTGCCTCCATTGGGGCAGGGGGCTACACCGGGGAGCTGTTTTTT. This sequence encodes CASIGAGGYTGELFF.

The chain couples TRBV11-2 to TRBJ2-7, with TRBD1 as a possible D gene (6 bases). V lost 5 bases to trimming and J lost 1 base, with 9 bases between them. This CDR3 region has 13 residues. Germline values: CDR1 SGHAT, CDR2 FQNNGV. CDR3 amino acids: CASSLGQSYEQYF. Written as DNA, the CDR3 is TGTGCCAGCAGCCTCGGACAGTCCTACGAGCAGTACTTC.

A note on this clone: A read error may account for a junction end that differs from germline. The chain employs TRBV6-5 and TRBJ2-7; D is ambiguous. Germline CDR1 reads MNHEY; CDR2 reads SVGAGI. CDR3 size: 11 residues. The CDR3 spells CASSSLYGQYF. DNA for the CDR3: TGTGCCAGCAGTTCCCTATACGGGCAGTACTTC.

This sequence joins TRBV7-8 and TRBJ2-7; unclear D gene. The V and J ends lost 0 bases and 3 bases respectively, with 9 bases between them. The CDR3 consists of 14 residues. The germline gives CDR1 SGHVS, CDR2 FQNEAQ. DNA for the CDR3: TGTGCCAGCAGCTTAGCGCACAGCTTCTACGAGCAGTACTTC. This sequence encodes CASSLAHSFYEQYF.

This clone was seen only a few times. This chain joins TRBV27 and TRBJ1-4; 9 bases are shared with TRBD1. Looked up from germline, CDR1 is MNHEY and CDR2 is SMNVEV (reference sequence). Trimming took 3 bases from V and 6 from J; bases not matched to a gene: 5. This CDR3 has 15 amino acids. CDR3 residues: CASSLGTGKHEKLFF. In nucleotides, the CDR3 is TGTGCCAGCAGTTTGGGGACAGGGAAACATGAAAAACTGTTTTTT.

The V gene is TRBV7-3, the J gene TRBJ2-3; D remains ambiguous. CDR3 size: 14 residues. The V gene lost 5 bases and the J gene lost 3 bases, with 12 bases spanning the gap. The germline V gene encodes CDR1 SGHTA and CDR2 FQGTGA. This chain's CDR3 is CASSLGTPTDTQYF. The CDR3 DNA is TGTGCCAGCAGCCTAGGTACGCCGACAGATACGCAGTATTTT. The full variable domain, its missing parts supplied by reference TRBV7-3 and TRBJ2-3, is GAGVSQTPSNKVTEKGKYVELRCDPISGHTALYWYRQSLGQGPEFLIYFQGTGAADDSGLPNDRFFAVRPEGSVSTLKIQRTERGDSAVYLCASSLGTPTDTQYFGPGTRLTVL.

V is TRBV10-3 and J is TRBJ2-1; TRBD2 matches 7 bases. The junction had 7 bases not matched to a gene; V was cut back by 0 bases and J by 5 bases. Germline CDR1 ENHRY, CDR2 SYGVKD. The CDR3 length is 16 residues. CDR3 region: CAISESVIAGHNEQFF. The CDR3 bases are TGTGCCATCAGTGAGTCAGTGATAGCGGGTCACAATGAGCAGTTCTTC.

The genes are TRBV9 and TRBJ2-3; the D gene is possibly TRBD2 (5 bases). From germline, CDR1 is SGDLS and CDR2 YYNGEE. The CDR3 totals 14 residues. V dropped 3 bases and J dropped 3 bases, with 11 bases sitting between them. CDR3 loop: CASSAQRATDTQYF. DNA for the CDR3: TGTGCCAGCAGCGCACAGAGGGCAACAGATACGCAGTATTTT.

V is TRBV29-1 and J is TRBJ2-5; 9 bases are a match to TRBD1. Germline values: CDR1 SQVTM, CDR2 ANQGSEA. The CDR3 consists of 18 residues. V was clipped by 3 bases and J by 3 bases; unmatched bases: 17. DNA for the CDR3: TGCAGCGTTGACCCGGGACAGGGTATTACATGGGTGAAAGAGACCCAGTACTTC. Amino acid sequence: CSVDPGQGITWVKETQYF.

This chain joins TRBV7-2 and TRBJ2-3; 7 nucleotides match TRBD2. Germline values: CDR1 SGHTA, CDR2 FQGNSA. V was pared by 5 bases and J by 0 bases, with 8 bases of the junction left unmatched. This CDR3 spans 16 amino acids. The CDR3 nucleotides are TGTGCCAGCAGCACCCGGGGCGGGAGAAGCACAGATACGCAGTATTTT. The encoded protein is CASSTRGGRSTDTQYF.

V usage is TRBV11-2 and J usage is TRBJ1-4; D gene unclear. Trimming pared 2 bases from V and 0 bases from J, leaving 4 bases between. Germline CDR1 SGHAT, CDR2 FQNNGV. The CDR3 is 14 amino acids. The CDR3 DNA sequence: TGTGCCAGCAGCTTACGGTCAACTAATGAAAAACTGTTTTTT. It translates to CASSLRSTNEKLFF.

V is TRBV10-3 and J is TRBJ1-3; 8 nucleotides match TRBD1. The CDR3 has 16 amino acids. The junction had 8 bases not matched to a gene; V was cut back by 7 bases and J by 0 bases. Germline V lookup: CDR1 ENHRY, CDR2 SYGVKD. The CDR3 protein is CAITPAGQGSGNTIYF. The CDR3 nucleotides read TGTGCCATCACCCCAGCCGGACAGGGCTCTGGAAACACCATATATTTT.

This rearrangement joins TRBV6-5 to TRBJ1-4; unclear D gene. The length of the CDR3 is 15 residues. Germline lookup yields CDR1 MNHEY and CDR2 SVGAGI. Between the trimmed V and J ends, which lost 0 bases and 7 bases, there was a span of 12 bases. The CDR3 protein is CASSYSAGWGEKLFF. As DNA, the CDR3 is TGTGCCAGCAGTTACTCAGCGGGGTGGGGTGAAAAACTGTTTTTT.

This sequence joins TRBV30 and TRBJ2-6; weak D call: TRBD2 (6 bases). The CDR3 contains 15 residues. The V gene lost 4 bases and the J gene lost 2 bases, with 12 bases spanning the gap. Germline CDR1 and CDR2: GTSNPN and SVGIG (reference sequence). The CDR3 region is CAWTGRGTGANVLTF. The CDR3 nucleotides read TGTGCCTGGACCGGCCGGGGGACTGGGGCCAACGTCCTGACTTTC.

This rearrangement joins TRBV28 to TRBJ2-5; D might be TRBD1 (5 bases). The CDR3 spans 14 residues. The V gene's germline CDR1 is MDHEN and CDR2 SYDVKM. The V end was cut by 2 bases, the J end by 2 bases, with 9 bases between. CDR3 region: CASSLQGGQETQYF. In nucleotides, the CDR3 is TGTGCCAGCAGTTTACAGGGCGGACAAGAGACCCAGTACTTC.

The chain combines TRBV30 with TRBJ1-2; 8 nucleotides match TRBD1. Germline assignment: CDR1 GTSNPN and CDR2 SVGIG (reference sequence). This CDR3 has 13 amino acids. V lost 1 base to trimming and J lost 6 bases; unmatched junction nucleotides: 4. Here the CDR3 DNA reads TGTGCCTGGAGTGCTACAGGGGGACATGGCTACACCTTC. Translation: CAWSATGGHGYTF.

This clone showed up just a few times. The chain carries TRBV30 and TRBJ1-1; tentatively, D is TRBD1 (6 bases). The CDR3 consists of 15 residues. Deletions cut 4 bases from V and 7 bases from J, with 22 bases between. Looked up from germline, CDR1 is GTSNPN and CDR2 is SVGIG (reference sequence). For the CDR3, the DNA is TGTGCCTGGACCCCCAACTCAGGGGAACAGTTTGAAGCTTTCTTT. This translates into CAWTPNSGEQFEAFF. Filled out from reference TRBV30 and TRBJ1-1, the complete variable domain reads SQTIHQWPATLVQPVGSPLSLECTVEGTSNPNLYWYRQAAGRGLQLLFYSVGIGQISSEVPQNLSASRPQDRQFILSSKKLLLSDSGFYLCAWTPNSGEQFEAFFGQGTRLTVV.

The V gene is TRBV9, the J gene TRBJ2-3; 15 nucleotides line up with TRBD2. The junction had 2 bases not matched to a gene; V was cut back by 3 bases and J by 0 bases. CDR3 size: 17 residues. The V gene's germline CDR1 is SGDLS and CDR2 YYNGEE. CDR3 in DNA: TGTGCCAGCAGCGAAGGACTAGCGGGAGGGAGCACAGATACGCAGTATTTT. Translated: CASSEGLAGGSTDTQYF.